One sample yielded the 18 T cell receptor beta chains listed below, sequenced in a study of graft-versus-host responses after intestinal transplantation. The data were produced by immunoSEQ multiplex PCR, yet TCRdb's version contains in-frame clones alone and is incomplete. The sample lists about 90,000 clones; roughly 93% were seen once. These receptors are not linked to any known antigen. This material consisted of unstimulated CD4+ T cells sorted from spleen or lymph node cells, taken before transplant. The source is a human donor who was the organ donor for an intestinal transplant.

The gene calls are TRBV6-5 and TRBJ1-1, with D hard to call. Germline-derived CDR1 and CDR2 are MNHEY and SVGAGI. The CDR3 runs 13 residues. V lost 4 bases and J lost 4, with 10 bases in between. CDR3 sequence: CASSFTVGTEAFF. Written as DNA, the CDR3 is TGTGCCAGCAGTTTCACGGTGGGCACTGAAGCTTTCTTT.

The V gene is TRBV6-1, the J gene TRBJ1-6; D remains ambiguous. The germline CDR1 and CDR2 sequences are MNHNS and SASEGT. This CDR3 spans 18 amino acids. V lost 0 bases to trimming and J lost 0 bases, with 12 bases between them. This CDR3 is CASSEAYIGSSYNSPLHF. The CDR3 DNA reads TGTGCCAGCAGTGAAGCGTATATAGGGAGCTCCTATAATTCACCCCTCCACTTT.

The chain's CDR3 is CASSPTGGQPQHF. Written as DNA, the CDR3 is TGTGCCAGCAGCCCGACAGGAGGTCAGCCCCAGCATTTT. The chain couples TRBV7-2 to TRBJ1-5; possibly TRBD1 for D (6 bases). The V end lost 5 bases, the J end lost 6 bases, and 11 bases lay between the germline ends. This CDR3 is built from 13 residues. CDR1 is SGHTA, CDR2 FQGNSA, per germline.

The chain couples TRBV19 to TRBJ1-3, with no clear D. Germline CDR1 is LNHDA and CDR2 is SQIVND (reference sequence). V lost 2 bases and J 2 bases, leaving 1 base between the germline ends. This CDR3 is built from 12 residues. CDR3 sequence reads: CASSIPGNTIYF. In DNA form, the CDR3 reads TGTGCCAGTAGTATACCTGGAAACACCATATATTTT.

V is TRBV14 and J is TRBJ2-7; TRBD1 agrees at 8 bases. The J segment lost 3 bases and the V segment lost 0 bases, leaving 10 bases of the junction unmatched. The germline CDR1 and CDR2 sequences are SGHDN and FVKESK. CDR3 length equals 17 residues. CDR3 amino acids: CASSQDYRDRGIYEQYF. The CDR3 DNA is TGTGCCAGCAGCCAAGACTACCGCGACAGGGGTATCTACGAGCAGTACTTC.

This rearrangement joins TRBV5-4 to TRBJ1-1; no reliable D call. The CDR3 totals 15 residues. Germline CDR1 is SGHNT and CDR2 is YYREEE (reference sequence). Trimming took 6 bases from V and 0 from J, leaving 15 bases between them. The CDR3 DNA reads TGTGCCAGCACCACAAAAGGATCAGTGAACACTGAAGCTTTCTTT. Translating it yields CASTTKGSVNTEAFF.

The chain joins TRBV5-1 to TRBJ2-1; the D gene could be TRBD1 or TRBD2 (5 bases each). Germline CDR1 reads SGHRS; CDR2 reads YFSETQ. The CDR3 runs to 14 residues. The V end was cut by 4 bases, the J end by 2 bases, with 10 bases between. The CDR3 here is CASSRDRAYNEQFF. CDR3 coding DNA: TGCGCCAGCAGCCGGGACCGTGCCTACAATGAGCAGTTCTTC.

The CDR3: CASSSRDPQYF. CDR3 sequence (DNA): TGTGCCAGCAGTTCCCGGGACCCGCAGTACTTC. V and J are TRBV6-5 and TRBJ2-7; D might be TRBD1 or TRBD2, each matching 5 bases. The germline V gene has CDR1 MNHEY and CDR2 SVGAGI. V was trimmed by 4 bases and J by 9 bases, leaving 10 bases between them. This CDR3 is 11 amino acids long.

The chain links TRBV7-2 to TRBJ2-2, with 11 bases fitting TRBD2. Trimming took 5 bases from V and 6 from J; bases not matched to a gene: 8. The CDR3 consists of 16 residues. CDR1 SGHTA and CDR2 FQGNSA come from the germline V gene. Here the CDR3 DNA reads TGTGCCAGCAGCCCAAACTTAGCGGGGGGGCCCGGGGAGCTGTTTTTT. Protein product: CASSPNLAGGPGELFF. The full variable domain, rest sourced from reference TRBV7-2 and TRBJ2-2, is GAGVSQSPSNKVTEKGKDVELRCDPISGHTALYWYRQSLGQGLEFLIYFQGNSAPDKSGLPSDRFSAERTGGSVSTLTIQRTQQEDSAVYLCASSPNLAGGPGELFFGEGSRLTVL.

V and J are TRBV7-2 and TRBJ2-5, with no clear D. V was pared by 3 bases and J by 4 bases, with 3 bases between. CDR1 is SGHTA and CDR2 is FQGNSA in the germline V gene. The CDR3 runs to 11 residues. The CDR3 DNA sequence: TGTGCCAGCAGCTTCCGAGAGACCCAGTACTTC. It specifies CASSFRETQYF.

The chain joins TRBV5-1 to TRBJ2-7; 8 bases are shared with TRBD2. In germline, CDR1 is SGHRS, CDR2 YFSETQ. The CDR3 extends over 15 amino acids. V was clipped by 3 bases and J by 2 bases; unmatched bases: 7. The CDR3 nucleotides read TGCGCCAGCAGCTCCCGGGACGGGGGGGCCTACGAGCAGTACTTC. Protein sequence: CASSSRDGGAYEQYF.

The gene calls are TRBV4-2 and TRBJ2-5, with TRBD1 matching over 12 bases. CDR1 is LGHNA, CDR2 YNFKEQ, per germline. With 3 bases clipped from V and 2 bases from J, the junction kept 13 bases outside the gene matches. This CDR3 is 19 amino acids long. The CDR3 DNA follows: TGTGCCAGCAGCCACAGCGGGACAGGGGGCACCAACGGGCAAGAGACCCAGTACTTC. Amino acids: CASSHSGTGGTNGQETQYF.

In its sample, this clone was seen once. This chain links TRBV7-2 with TRBJ2-5; 8 positions agree with TRBD2. CDR3 size: 15 residues. Germline V gene data show CDR1 as SGHTA and CDR2 as FQGNSA. Trimming removed 1 base from V and 11 bases from J; junction bases left unmatched: 12. CDR3 sequence reads: CASSLVRTAGGLQYF. The CDR3 bases are TGTGCCAGCAGCTTAGTCAGGACCGCGGGAGGATTGCAGTACTTC. The whole variable domain, remainder taken from reference TRBV7-2 and TRBJ2-5, is GAGVSQSPSNKVTEKGKDVELRCDPISGHTALYWYRQSLGQGLEFLIYFQGNSAPDKSGLPSDRFSAERTGGSVSTLTIQRTQQEDSAVYLCASSLVRTAGGLQYFGPGTRLLVL.

Remarks on this clone: One junction end does not reproduce the germline sequence, and a read error may be involved. This chain joins TRBV4-1 and TRBJ2-7, with TRBD2 identical over 7 bases. The CDR3 runs to 15 residues. Germline assignment: CDR1 MGHRA and CDR2 YSYEKL. CDR3 sequence: CASRDYSGGAYEQYF. CDR3 DNA sequence: TGTGCCAGCAGGGACTATTCGGGCGGAGCCTACGAGCAGTACTTC.

This chain links TRBV28 with TRBJ1-1; D is unresolved. The CDR3 covers 14 residues. Germline values: CDR1 MDHEN, CDR2 SYDVKM. The V and J ends lost 4 bases and 3 bases respectively, with 12 bases between them. CDR3 in DNA: TGTGCCAGCAGTTCGCCCGTAGGGTACACTGAAGCTTTCTTT. Translation: CASSSPVGYTEAFF.

The chain links TRBV11-2 to TRBJ2-3; D not certain. Trimming shortened V by 5 bases and J by 1 base, and 13 bases separated the two germline ends. The CDR3 is 15 residues long. Germline V gene sequence: CDR1 SGHAT, CDR2 FQNNGV. The CDR3 bases are TGTGCCAGCAGCCAACAGACTTATCGCACAGATACGCAGTATTTT. Its protein is CASSQQTYRTDTQYF. The full variable domain, completed using reference TRBV11-2 and TRBJ2-3, is EAGVAQSPRYKIIEKRQSVAFWCNPISGHATLYWYQQILGQGPKLLIQFQNNGVVDDSQLPKDRFSAERLKGVDSTLKIQPAKLEDSAVYLCASSQQTYRTDTQYFGPGTRLTVL.

V usage is TRBV16 and J usage is TRBJ1-1; no clear D. CDR1 and CDR2 from the germline V gene are KGHSY and FQNENV. CDR3 length: 15 residues. Between the trimmed V and J ends, which lost 4 bases and 0 bases, there was a span of 12 bases. The CDR3 region has the DNA TGTGCCAGCAGCCCCCCCACGGGTTTGAACACTGAAGCTTTCTTT. It specifies CASSPPTGLNTEAFF.

The gene calls are TRBV4-3 and TRBJ2-4; D is tentatively TRBD1 or TRBD2 (5 bases each). Germline CDR1 and CDR2: LGHNA and YSLEER. This CDR3 is 17 amino acids long. The germline V and J ends were trimmed by 5 bases and 1 base, with 18 bases remaining between them. The DNA for the CDR3 is TGCGCCAGCAGCTGGGGGACGGACGCTTTTGCCAAAAACATTCAGTACTTC. Translating it yields CASSWGTDAFAKNIQYF.